This TCR beta chain was sequenced for a study of cytomegalovirus exposure and HLA in healthy donors (dated by TCRdb to the late 2010s). Background on the whole study: According to an earlier analysis of a few hundred of the donors, about 170 million T cells yielded roughly 100 million unique TCR beta sequences and approximately 300 Gb of sequence data. Alongside the repertoire data, information on donor age, sex, ethnicity and CMV serostatus was compiled. About five DR-DQ haplotypes were treated as single units for association and clustering because of strong linkage in the cohort. In an earlier analysis of around 540 of the donors, high-throughput TCR beta sequencing was used to judge whether each TCR beta V gene segment behaved as functional or pseudogenic. The number of donors typed differed by locus, with 629-630 for A, B, C, DRB1 and DQB1, 522 for DQA1, 600 to 610 for DPA1, and around 450 for DPB1. In a later analysis, previously published TCR beta repertoires from some 640 donors were re-analyzed and high-resolution HLA genotyping was added so that TCR occurrence patterns could be studied. Genome-wide SNP genotypes for about 65% of the 666 donors were used in a later genetic analysis, which treated that subset as a discovery cohort. The study used immunosequencing to profile the T cell repertoires of approximately 640 subjects and linked those repertoires to cytomegalovirus serostatus. HLA typing included class I and class II loci at four-digit resolution. Among 398 genotyped donors of the cohort, an average of around 240,000 unique TCR beta nucleotide sequences were sequenced per donor, about a sixth of them non-productive. The aim of the study was to test whether cataloging public T cell receptors could identify signatures of past pathogen exposure. Rather than using new phenotypic data, the later analysis identified candidate immune exposures from TCR beta sequences and from how often those sequences occurred across donors. All discovery cohort repertoires had been generated using a single sequencing platform. To predict cytomegalovirus infection status, the study combined high-throughput TCR immunosequencing, statistical association of individual TCRs with disease status, and machine learning. A separate validation cohort of about 110 different subjects was used in addition to the approximately 700-subject first cohort. Among the roughly 380 genotyped donors, approximately 76% belonged to the genetic ancestry cluster associated with self-reported Caucasian donors. Approximately 300 gigabases of sequencing data and around 80 million unique TCR sequences made up an early release that covered nearly 650 HLA-typed donors. What the research found in general, with its limitations: Because counts were too low, seventeen rarely observed V segments, including chromosome 9 orphons, were excluded from the earlier analysis of around 640 of the donors. In vitro tests confirmed that a few of the cytomegalovirus-associated TCR beta chains recognize cytomegalovirus antigens. Cytomegalovirus status was reported to be diagnosed by the classifier with high specificity and sensitivity in both the original and validation cohorts. Strong co-occurrence of HLA alleles, especially DR and DQ, made assigning TCR associations to individual alleles difficult. A further reported finding was that TCR beta sequences accurately predicted the HLA-A and HLA-B alleles for most subjects in the first cohort. A later analysis associated about 18,000 TCR beta sequences with specific HLA alleles at a false discovery rate of 0.05. Sequencing depth was assumed to be roughly uniform across donors in the presence/absence analyses, though that assumption may not hold. The study listed approximately 150 TCR beta chains as associated with cytomegalovirus. While some public TCRs were present in many individuals, most TCR sequences turned up only very rarely across donors. A later genetic analysis associated a missense DCLRE1C variant with V-gene and J-gene trimming of TCR beta chains, and an independent cohort replicated the association. The sequencing pipeline was judged likely to have produced a cluster of highly shared sequence variants as a technical artifact. HLA typing was unavailable for some donors at each locus, so association tests used only the typed subset. Correlated functional status among segregating V segments might reflect linkage disequilibrium, but an unknown experimental factor could not be ruled out. Only TCR beta chains were sequenced in this cohort, and the absence of alpha or paired-chain data limited detectable features. In a later analysis, TCR association rates were found to vary across HLA loci, with the most associated TCRs seen for DRB1 alleles and the fewest for HLA-C alleles. According to a later analysis, most CMV-associated TCR beta chains appeared to be HLA-restricted, and the HLA associations seemed to be driven largely by CMV exposure. In a later analysis, HLA-associated TCR beta chains were found to be more clonally expanded and to have lower generation probabilities than equally common non-associated chains. Immune exposure information for the cohort was limited to CMV serostatus. Compared with the approximately 720-donor mean, donors in an Asian-associated ancestry cluster had fewer N-insertions in productive TCRs, according to a later genetic analysis. In a later analysis, several top co-occurrence clusters were reported to appear linked to parvovirus B19, influenza, CMV and Epstein-Barr virus. An earlier analysis of approximately 590 of the donors showed that most TCR beta V segments appeared in productive rearrangements either about 87% or about 30% of the time, which broadly matched IMGT annotations. Because the 87-base-pair reads could not distinguish some IMGT-functional V segments, including TRBV6-2 and TRBV6-3, those segments were excluded. The authors suggested that the approach could potentially be generalized to other disease states and immunological phenotypes.

The table lists this clone with a few counts. No cognate antigen has been identified for it. No qualities accompany the bases; no much larger clone lies one base away. The cohort comprised around 690 healthy bone marrow donors. All cohort members were sampled while nominally healthy, although unrecorded immune exposures were likely present. The donor tested CMV seronegative, placing the donor among the 352 seronegative members of the cohort. A peripheral blood sample was collected from each donor, and TCR beta sequencing was performed on peripheral blood mononuclear cells. Genomic DNA extraction from the blood cell samples was performed with the Qiagen DNeasy Blood Extraction Kit. Library prep was done by the immunoSEQ multiplex PCR assay. For the multiplex PCR, a mixture combining 60 forward primers for TCR Vbeta segments and 13 reverse primers for TCR Jbeta segments was used. The CDR3 region of rearranged TCR beta genes was amplified from genomic DNA by a multiplex PCR assay. The Illumina HiSeq System was used to sequence the amplified TCR beta libraries as 87-base-pair reads. The paper's data handling went like this. In a later analysis, around 80 million unique TCR beta chains were counted across the roughly 700 repertoires, and around 10 million of these chains were shared by at least two donors. To remove PCR and sequencing errors, raw reads were error-corrected and collapsed into unique sequences using a nearest-neighbor algorithm that merged closely related sequences. To assign V, D and J gene segments, CDR3 sequences were aligned to IMGT reference sequences. For a sequence to be retained, a match of at least six nucleotides to both a V gene segment and a J gene segment was required. A rearrangement counted as productive if the CDR3 had no stop codons and remained in frame with V and J, and every other rearrangement counted as non-productive. CDR3 was defined by IMGT convention, running from the second conserved V-encoded cysteine to the conserved J-encoded phenylalanine. Sequences without an unambiguous match to a single V gene segment were excluded from the earlier analysis of 587 of the donors. In an earlier analysis of several hundred of the donors, V segments were called functional above 56.7% productive rearrangements and were called segregating when the between-donor standard deviation exceeded 5%. A statistical classification framework was built to diagnose cytomegalovirus status from the catalog of TCR beta chain sequences. A later analysis assigned V and J genes by comparing TCR nucleotide sequences with IMGT/GENE-DB human TR gene sequences. A later analysis assigned CDR3 sequences and most-parsimonious VDJ recombination scenarios with the TCRdist pipeline. A later analysis defined each TCR beta chain by its CDR3 amino acid sequence plus V-gene family, and excluded reads lacking a unique V-gene family. In a later analysis, around 600 highly shared, low-generation-probability nucleotide sequences were removed to address suspected cross-contamination and a sequencing artifact. In a later analysis, a clonal expansion index was calculated for each public chain from normalized within-repertoire ranks of inferred template counts. In a later analysis, generation probabilities were computed using a VDJ recombination model fitted to out-of-frame rearrangements, and the results were checked against IGoR. Hypergeometric tests were used in a later analysis to score TCR-TCR, TCR-HLA and TCR-CMV co-occurrence, with a repertoire-size bias correction applied to the TCR pairs. To estimate false discovery rates, a later analysis permuted the HLA or CMV assignments 20 times. In a later analysis, co-occurring TCRs were grouped using DBSCAN, with TCRdist sequence similarity added in when clustering inside HLA-allele-positive subsets. For co-occurrence clustering, repertoires with fewer than 30,000 or more than 120,000 public chains were excluded, along with 4 to 6 repertoires with anomalous nucleotide sharing. The table was pulled from immuneACCESS by TCRdb, which kept in-frame rearrangements only. Such tables lose some clones; where checked, under half of the loss comes from unresolved V genes, and the rest has no known cause. V, J and clone size reflect that table, while D and trimming were determined from the DNA. This sample gives roughly 69,000 clones in total; about 80% of them show up just once. The top ten hold about 3.3% of the sample.

Inclusive of the bounding cysteine and phenylalanine, the CDR3 is 19 residues long. The DNA shown is the 57-base CDR3, in frame from base 1. The V end gives up 1 base and the J end 4 bases, leaving 13 bases in the junction not matched to a gene. From the germline V gene (reference sequence), CDR1 is LNHDA and CDR2 is SQIVND. The TCR sequence derives from a man aged 18 to 29 in good health and CMV-seronegative. Sequenced material: PBMCs. This receptor chain uses TRBV19 and TRBJ1-1; a stretch of 12 junction bases matches TRBD1. The CDR3 protein sequence reads: CASSIGRGVGTGGITEAFF. The DNA is as follows: TGTGCCAGTAGTATAGGGCGGGGAGTGGGGACAGGGGGCATCACTGAAGCTTTCTTT.